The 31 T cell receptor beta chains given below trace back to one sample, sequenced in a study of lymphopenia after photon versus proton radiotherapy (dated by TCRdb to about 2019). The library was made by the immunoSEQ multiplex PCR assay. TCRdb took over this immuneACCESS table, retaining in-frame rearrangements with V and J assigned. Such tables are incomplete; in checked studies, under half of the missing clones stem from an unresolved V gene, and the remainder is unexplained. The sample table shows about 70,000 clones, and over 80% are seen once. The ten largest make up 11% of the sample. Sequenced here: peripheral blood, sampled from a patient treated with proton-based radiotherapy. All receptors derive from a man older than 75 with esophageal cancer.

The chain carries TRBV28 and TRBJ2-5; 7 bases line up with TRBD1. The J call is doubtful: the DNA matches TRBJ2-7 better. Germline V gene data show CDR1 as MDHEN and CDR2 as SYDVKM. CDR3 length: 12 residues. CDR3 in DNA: TGTGCCAGCAGTGGGGACAGCCACGAGCAGTACTTC. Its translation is CASSGDSHEQYF.

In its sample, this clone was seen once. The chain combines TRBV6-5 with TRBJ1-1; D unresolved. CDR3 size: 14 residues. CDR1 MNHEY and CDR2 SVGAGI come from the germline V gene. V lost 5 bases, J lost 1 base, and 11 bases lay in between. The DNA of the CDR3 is TGTGCCAGCAGTGAACAGTTGAAGAACACTGAAGCTTTCTTT. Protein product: CASSEQLKNTEAFF.

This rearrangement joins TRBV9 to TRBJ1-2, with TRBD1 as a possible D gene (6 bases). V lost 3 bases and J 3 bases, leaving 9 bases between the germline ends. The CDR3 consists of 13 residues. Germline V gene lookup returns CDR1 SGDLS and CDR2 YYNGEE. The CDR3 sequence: CASSGDTYYGYTF. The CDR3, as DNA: TGTGCCAGCAGCGGGGACACTTACTATGGCTACACCTTC. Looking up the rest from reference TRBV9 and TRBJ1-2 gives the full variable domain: DSGVTQTPKHLITATGQRVTLRCSPRSGDLSVYWYQQSLDQGLQFLIQYYNGEERAKGNILERFSAQQFPDLHSELNLSSLELGDSALYFCASSGDTYYGYTFGSGTRLTVV.

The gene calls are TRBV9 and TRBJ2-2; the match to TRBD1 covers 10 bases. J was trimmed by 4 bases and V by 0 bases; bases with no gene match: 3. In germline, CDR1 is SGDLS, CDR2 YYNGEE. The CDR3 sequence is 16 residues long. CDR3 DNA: TGTGCCAGCAGCGTAGTTTGGGACAGGGGCACCGGGGAGCTGTTTTTT. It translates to CASSVVWDRGTGELFF.

The CDR3 here is CASSRSTGELFF. As DNA, the CDR3 is TGTGCCAGCAGTCGAAGCACCGGGGAGCTGTTTTTT. The chain carries TRBV9 and TRBJ2-2, with no clear D. Trimming removed 5 bases at V and 4 bases at J, with 6 bases between. CDR1 SGDLS and CDR2 YYNGEE come from the germline V gene. CDR3 length: 12 residues. Together with reference TRBV9 and TRBJ2-2, the CDR3 gives the full variable domain: DSGVTQTPKHLITATGQRVTLRCSPRSGDLSVYWYQQSLDQGLQFLIQYYNGEERAKGNILERFSAQQFPDLHSELNLSSLELGDSALYFCASSRSTGELFFGEGSRLTVL.

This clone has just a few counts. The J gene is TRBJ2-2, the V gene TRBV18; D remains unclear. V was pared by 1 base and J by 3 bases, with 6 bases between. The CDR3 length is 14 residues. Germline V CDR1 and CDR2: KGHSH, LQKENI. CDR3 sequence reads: CASSPRPDTGELFF. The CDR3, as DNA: TGTGCCAGCTCACCACGTCCCGACACCGGGGAGCTGTTTTTT.

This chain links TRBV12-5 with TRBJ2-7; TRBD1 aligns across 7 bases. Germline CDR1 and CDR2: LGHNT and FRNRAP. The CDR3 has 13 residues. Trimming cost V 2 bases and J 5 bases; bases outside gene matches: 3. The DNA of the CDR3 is TGTGCTAGTGGTTTGTCACAGGGGAACGAGCAGTACTTC. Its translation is CASGLSQGNEQYF.

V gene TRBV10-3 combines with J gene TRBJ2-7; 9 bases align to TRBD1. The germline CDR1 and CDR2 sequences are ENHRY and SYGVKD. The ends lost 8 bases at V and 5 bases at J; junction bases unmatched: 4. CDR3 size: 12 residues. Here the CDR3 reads CAIGGTGNEQYF. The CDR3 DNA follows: TGTGCCATCGGGGGGACAGGGAACGAGCAGTACTTC.

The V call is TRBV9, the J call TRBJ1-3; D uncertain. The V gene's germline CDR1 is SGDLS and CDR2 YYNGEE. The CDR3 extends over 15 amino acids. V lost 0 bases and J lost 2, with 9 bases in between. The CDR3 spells CASSVVPGTGNTIYF. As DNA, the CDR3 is TGTGCCAGCAGCGTAGTCCCGGGCACTGGAAACACCATATATTTT.

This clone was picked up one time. The CDR3 DNA is TGTGCCAGTAGTATTGCAACTAACACCTACGAGCAGTACTTC. Translation: CASSIATNTYEQYF. This sequence joins TRBV19 and TRBJ2-7; no clear D gene. Trimming took 3 bases from V and 2 from J, leaving 11 bases between them. CDR3 length: 14 residues. In germline, CDR1 is LNHDA, CDR2 SQIVND (reference sequence).

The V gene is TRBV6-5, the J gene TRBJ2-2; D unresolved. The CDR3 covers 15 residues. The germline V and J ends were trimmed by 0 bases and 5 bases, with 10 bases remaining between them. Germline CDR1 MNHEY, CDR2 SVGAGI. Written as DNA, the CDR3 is TGTGCCAGCAGTTACTCGAGGCCGTGGACCGGGGAGCTGTTTTTT. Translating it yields CASSYSRPWTGELFF.

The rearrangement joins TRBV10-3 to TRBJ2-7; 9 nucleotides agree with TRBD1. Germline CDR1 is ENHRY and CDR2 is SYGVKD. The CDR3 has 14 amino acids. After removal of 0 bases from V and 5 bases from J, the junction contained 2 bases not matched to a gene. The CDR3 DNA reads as TGTGCCATCAGTGAGTCGGACAGGGGAGACGAGCAGTACTTC. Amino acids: CAISESDRGDEQYF.

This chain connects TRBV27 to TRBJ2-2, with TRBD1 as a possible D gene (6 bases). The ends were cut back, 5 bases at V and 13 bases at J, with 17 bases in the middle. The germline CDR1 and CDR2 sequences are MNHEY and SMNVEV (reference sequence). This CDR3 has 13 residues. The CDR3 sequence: CASSILGTPPLFF. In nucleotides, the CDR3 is TGTGCCAGCAGTATACTCGGGACACCGCCGCTGTTTTTT.

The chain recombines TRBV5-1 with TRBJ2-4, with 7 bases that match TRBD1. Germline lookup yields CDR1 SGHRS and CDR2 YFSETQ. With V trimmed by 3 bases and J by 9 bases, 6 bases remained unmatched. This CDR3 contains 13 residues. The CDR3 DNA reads TGCGCCAGCAGCTCCGACAGGGAAGGCATTCAGTACTTC. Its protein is CASSSDREGIQYF.

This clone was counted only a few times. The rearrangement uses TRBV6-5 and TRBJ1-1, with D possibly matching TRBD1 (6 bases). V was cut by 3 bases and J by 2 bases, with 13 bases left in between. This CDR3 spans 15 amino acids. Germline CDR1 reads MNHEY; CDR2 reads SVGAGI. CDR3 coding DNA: TGTGCCAGCAGTTATGACAGGAGACCTAACACTGAAGCTTTCTTT. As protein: CASSYDRRPNTEAFF.

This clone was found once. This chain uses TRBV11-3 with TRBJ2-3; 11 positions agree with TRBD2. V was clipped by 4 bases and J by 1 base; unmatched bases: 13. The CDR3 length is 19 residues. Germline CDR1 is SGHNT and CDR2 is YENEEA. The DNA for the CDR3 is TGTGCCAGCAGCTCTGTAGATCCGGGACTAGCGGTGGGCACAGATACGCAGTATTTT. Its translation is CASSSVDPGLAVGTDTQYF. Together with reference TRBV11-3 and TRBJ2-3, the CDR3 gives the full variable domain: EAGVVQSPRYKIIEKKQPVAFWCNPISGHNTLYWYLQNLGQGPELLIRYENEEAVDDSQLPKDRFSAERLKGVDSTLKIQPAELGDSAVYLCASSSVDPGLAVGTDTQYFGPGTRLTVL.

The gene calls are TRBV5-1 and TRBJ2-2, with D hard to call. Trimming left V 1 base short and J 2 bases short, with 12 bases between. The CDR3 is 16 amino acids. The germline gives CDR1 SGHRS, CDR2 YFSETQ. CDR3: CASSLNAQDNTGELFF. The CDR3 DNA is TGCGCCAGCAGCTTGAACGCGCAGGACAACACCGGGGAGCTGTTTTTT.

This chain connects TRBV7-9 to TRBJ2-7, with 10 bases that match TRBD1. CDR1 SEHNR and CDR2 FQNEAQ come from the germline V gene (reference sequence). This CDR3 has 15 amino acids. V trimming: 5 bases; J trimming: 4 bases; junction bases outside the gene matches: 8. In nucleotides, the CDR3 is TGTGCCAGCAGCCCGAGGGACAGGGGATTTTACGAGCAGTACTTC. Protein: CASSPRDRGFYEQYF.

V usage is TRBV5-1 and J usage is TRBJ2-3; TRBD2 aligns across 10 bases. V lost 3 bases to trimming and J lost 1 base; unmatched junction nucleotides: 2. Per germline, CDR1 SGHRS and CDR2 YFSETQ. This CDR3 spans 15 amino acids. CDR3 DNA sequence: TGCGCCAGCAGCTCTAGCGGGGGTGGCACAGATACGCAGTATTTT. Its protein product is CASSSSGGGTDTQYF.

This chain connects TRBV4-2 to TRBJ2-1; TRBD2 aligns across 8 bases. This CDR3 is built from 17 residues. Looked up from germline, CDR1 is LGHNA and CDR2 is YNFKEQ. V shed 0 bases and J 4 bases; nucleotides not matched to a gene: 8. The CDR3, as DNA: TGTGCCAGCAGCCAAGACGGAGGCGGGGGGCTATACAATGAGCAGTTCTTC. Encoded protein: CASSQDGGGGLYNEQFF.

The CDR3 spells CASSELAGGPYLYEQYF. The CDR3 region has the DNA TGTGCCAGCAGTGAACTAGCGGGAGGGCCTTACTTATACGAGCAGTACTTC. This sequence joins TRBV2 and TRBJ2-7, with 12 bases matching TRBD2. Trimming at V came to 2 bases and at J to 4 bases, leaving 9 bases not matched to a gene. The CDR3 runs to 17 residues. Germline V CDR1 and CDR2: SNHLY, FYNNEI.

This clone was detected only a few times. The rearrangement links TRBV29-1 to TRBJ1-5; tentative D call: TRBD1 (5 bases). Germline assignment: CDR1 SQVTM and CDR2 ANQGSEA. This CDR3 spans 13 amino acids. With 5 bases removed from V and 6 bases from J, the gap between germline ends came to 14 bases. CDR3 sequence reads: CSVRQTEGQPQHF. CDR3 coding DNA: TGCAGCGTTCGACAGACCGAGGGTCAGCCCCAGCATTTT.

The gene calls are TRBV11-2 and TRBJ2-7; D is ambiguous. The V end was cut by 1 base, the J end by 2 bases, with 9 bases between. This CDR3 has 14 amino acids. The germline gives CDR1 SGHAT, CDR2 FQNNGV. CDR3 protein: CASSLVAYTYEQYF. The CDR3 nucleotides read TGTGCCAGCAGCTTAGTGGCCTATACCTACGAGCAGTACTTC.

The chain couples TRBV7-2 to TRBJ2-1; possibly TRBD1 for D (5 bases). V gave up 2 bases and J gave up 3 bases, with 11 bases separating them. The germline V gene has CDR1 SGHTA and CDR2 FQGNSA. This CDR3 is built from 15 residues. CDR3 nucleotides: TGTGCCAGCAGCTTAAGTCGGACATTCTACAATGAGCAGTTCTTC. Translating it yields CASSLSRTFYNEQFF.

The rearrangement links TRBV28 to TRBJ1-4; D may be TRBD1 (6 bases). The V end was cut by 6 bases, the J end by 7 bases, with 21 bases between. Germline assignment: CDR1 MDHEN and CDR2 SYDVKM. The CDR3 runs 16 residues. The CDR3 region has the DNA TGTGCCAGCAGCCTGGGGAGACAGGAGGGAGGTGAAAAACTGTTTTTT. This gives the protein CASSLGRQEGGEKLFF.

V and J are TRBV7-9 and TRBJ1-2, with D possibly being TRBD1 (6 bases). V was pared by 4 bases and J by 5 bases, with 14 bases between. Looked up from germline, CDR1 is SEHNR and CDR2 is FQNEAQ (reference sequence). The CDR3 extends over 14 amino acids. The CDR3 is CASSSTADRYGYTF. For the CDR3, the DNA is TGTGCCAGCAGCTCCACGGCGGACAGATATGGCTACACCTTC.

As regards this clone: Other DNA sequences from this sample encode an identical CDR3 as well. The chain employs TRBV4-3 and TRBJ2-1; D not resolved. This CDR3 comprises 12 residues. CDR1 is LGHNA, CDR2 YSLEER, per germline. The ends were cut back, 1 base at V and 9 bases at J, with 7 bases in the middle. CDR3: CASSQASGEQFF. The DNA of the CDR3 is TGCGCCAGCAGCCAAGCCTCGGGTGAGCAGTTCTTC.

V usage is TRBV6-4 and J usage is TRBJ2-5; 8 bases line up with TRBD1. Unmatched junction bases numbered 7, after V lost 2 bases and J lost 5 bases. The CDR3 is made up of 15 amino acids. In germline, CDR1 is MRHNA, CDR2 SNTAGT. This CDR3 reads CASSDRQGAGETQYF. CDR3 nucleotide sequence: TGTGCCAGCAGTGACAGGCAGGGGGCAGGGGAGACCCAGTACTTC.

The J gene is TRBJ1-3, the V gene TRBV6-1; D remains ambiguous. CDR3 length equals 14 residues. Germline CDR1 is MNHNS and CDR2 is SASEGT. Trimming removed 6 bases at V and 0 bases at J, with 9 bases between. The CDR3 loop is CASSGLGSGNTIYF. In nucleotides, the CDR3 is TGTGCCAGCAGCGGATTGGGCTCTGGAAACACCATATATTTT.

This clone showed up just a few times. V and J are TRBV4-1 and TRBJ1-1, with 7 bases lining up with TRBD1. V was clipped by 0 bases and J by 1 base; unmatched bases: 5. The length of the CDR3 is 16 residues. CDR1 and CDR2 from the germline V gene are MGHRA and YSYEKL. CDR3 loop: CASSQDRGQRNTEAFF. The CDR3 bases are TGCGCCAGCAGCCAAGACCGGGGACAGCGGAACACTGAAGCTTTCTTT.

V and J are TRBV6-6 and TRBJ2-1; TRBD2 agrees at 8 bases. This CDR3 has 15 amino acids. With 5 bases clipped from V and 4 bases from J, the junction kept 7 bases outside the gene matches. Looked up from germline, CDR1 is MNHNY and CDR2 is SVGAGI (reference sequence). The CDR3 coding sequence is TGTGCCAGCAGTCCCGCGGTAGCGGGATACAATGAGCAGTTCTTC. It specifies CASSPAVAGYNEQFF.